Here is one T cell receptor (beta chain) with its context. These data are taken from a study of response to subunit inactivated influenza vaccine. TCRdb passed the RT-PCR reads through MiXCR, listing each CDR3 protein once. Of about 540,000 distinct CDR3 sequences listed, under 25% are singletons. This CDR3 comprises 14 residues. Trimming cost V 7 bases and J 4 bases; bases outside gene matches: 8. The sample also formed part of further work on T cells expressing NK-cell markers. According to that study: As the method of synthesis, 5'RACE template switching with UMIs yielded TCR beta cDNA. HCMV serostatus: seven of eight sequenced donors positive, one negative.

The gene calls are TRBV12-3 or TRBV12-4 and TRBJ2-7; 9 bases are a match to TRBD2. The starting material was CD4+ T cells sorted from PBMCs, obtained 11 to 12 days after vaccination. The receptor was isolated from a middle-aged man who received an inactivated influenza vaccine. For the CDR3, the DNA is TGTGCCAGCAAACTCGCGGGGGGGCAGTACGAGCAGTACTTC. Translated: CASKLAGGQYEQYF.